The 2 T cell receptor beta chains given below trace back to one sample, sequenced in a study of shared clonotypes between healthy human individuals. The repertoire was sequenced with immunoSEQ multiplex PCR; TCRdb's copy has only in-frame clones and lacks some. The sample includes fewer than 600,000 clones, around three quarters of them seen just once. Source material: PBMCs. Source of these receptors: a woman in her forties in good health. Some clones in this sample may be carry-over from other donors' samples.

This rearrangement joins TRBV7-4 to TRBJ1-3; no clear D gene. Germline V gene data show CDR1 as SGHVT and CDR2 as SQSDAQ. CDR3 length: 16 amino acids. With 0 bases removed from V and 2 bases from J, the gap between germline ends came to 11 bases. In DNA form, the CDR3 reads TGTGCCAGCAGCTTAGCCGGCAGGACGGCTGGAAACACCATATATTTT. Translation gives CASSLAGRTAGNTIYF.

This chain links TRBV19 with TRBJ2-1; 8 bases line up with TRBD1. The CDR3 is made up of 16 amino acids. The V segment lost 5 bases and the J segment 2 bases; nucleotides outside the gene matches: 8. The germline V gene has CDR1 LNHDA and CDR2 SQIVND (reference sequence). The CDR3 sequence is CASSLRTGRPYNEQFF. The CDR3 DNA is TGTGCCAGTAGTCTTAGGACAGGGAGGCCCTACAATGAGCAGTTCTTC.